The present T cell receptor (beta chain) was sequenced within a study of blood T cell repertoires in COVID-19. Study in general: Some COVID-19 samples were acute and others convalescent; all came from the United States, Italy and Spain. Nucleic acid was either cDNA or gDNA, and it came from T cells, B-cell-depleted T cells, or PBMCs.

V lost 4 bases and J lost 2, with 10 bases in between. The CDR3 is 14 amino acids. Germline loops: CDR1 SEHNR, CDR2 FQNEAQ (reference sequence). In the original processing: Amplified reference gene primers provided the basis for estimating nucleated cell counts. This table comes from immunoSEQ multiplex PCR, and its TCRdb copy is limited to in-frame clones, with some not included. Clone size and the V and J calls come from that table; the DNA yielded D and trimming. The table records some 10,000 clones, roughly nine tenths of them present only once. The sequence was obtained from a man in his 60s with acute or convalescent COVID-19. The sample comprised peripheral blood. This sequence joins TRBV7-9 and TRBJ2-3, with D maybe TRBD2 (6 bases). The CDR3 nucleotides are TGTGCCAGCAGCTCCCGGGACTTCACAGATACGCAGTATTTT. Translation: CASSSRDFTDTQYF. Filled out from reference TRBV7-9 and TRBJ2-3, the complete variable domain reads DTGVSQNPRHKITKRGQNVTFRCDPISEHNRLYWYRQTLGQGPEFLTYFQNEAQLEKSRLLSDRFSAERPKGSFSTLEIQRTEQGDSAMYLCASSSRDFTDTQYFGPGTRLTVL.